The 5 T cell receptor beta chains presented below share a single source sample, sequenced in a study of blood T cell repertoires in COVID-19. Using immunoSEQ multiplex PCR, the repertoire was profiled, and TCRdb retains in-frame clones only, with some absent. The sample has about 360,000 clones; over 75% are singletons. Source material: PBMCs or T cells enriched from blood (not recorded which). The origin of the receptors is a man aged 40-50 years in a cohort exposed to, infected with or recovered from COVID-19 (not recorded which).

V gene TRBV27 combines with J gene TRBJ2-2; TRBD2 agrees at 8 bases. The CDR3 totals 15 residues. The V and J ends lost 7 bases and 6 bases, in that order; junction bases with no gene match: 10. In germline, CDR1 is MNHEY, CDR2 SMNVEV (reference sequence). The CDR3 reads CASTFSGAIPGELFF. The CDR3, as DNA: TGTGCCAGCACTTTTAGCGGGGCCATTCCCGGGGAGCTGTTTTTT.

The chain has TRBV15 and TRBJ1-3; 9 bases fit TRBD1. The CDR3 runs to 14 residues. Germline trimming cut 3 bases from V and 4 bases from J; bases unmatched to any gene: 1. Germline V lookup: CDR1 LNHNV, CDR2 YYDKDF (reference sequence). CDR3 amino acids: CATSRDRGGNTIYF. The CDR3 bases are TGTGCCACCAGCAGGGACAGGGGAGGAAACACCATATATTTT. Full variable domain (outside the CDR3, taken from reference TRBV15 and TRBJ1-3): DAMVIQNPRYQVTQFGKPVTLSCSQTLNHNVMYWYQQKSSQAPKLLFHYYDKDFNNEADTPDNFQSRRPNTSFCFLDIRSPGLGDTAMYLCATSRDRGGNTIYFGEGSWLTVV.

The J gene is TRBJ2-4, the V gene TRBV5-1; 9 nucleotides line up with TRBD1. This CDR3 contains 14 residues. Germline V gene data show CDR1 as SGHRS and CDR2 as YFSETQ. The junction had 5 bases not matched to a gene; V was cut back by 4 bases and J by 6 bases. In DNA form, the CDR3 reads TGCGCCAGCAGCATACAGGGGGCGGGAAACATTCAGTACTTC. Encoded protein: CASSIQGAGNIQYF.

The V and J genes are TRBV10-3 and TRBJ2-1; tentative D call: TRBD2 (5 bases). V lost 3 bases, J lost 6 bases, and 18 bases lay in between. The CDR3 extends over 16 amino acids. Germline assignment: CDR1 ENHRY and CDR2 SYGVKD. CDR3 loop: CAISDSRNGSSNEQFF. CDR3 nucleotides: TGTGCCATCAGTGACTCCCGTAATGGGAGTTCCAATGAGCAGTTCTTC.

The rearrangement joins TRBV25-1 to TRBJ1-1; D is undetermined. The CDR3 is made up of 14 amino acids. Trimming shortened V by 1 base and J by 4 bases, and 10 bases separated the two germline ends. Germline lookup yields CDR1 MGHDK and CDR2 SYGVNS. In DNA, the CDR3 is TGTGCCAGCAGTGAATTGGGAGTGGGCACTGAAGCTTTCTTT. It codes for CASSELGVGTEAFF.